Below are 5 T cell receptor beta chains sequenced from a single sample in a study of long-term antiretroviral therapy in people with HIV. immunoSEQ v3.0 was run at survey level. Measured with immunoSEQ multiplex PCR; TCRdb has only the in-frame clones, and not every one. The data contain approximately 35,000 clones, 94% of them singletons. Source: unsorted PBMCs, taken 4.1 years after starting antiretroviral therapy. These receptors all come from a woman aged 45-65 years with HIV.

This chain joins TRBV27 and TRBJ2-7; perhaps TRBD2 as D (6 bases). Germline CDR1 is MNHEY and CDR2 is SMNVEV (reference sequence). The CDR3 is 16 residues long. Between the trimmed V and J ends, which lost 3 bases and 3 bases, there was a span of 18 bases. CDR3 coding DNA: TGTGCCAGCAGTTTGGGACTCGATCCCCGTTACTACGAGCAGTACTTC. Amino acids: CASSLGLDPRYYEQYF.

This chain uses TRBV6-4 with TRBJ2-7, with D perhaps TRBD1 or TRBD2 (7 bases each). Germline-derived CDR1 and CDR2 are MRHNA and SNTAGT. This CDR3 contains 15 residues. Trimming left V 4 bases short and J 4 bases short, with 17 bases between. CDR3 in amino acids: CASSASTGRGYEQYF. CDR3 coding DNA: TGTGCCAGCAGTGCCTCGACAGGGAGGGGGTACGAGCAGTACTTC.

The chain employs TRBV5-1 and TRBJ2-7; 7 bases agree with TRBD1. The ends lost 2 bases at V and 5 bases at J; junction bases unmatched: 4. Germline values: CDR1 SGHRS, CDR2 YFSETQ. The CDR3 covers 13 residues. Here the CDR3 reads CASSFSGGNEQYF. DNA for the CDR3: TGCGCCAGCAGCTTTTCAGGGGGAAACGAGCAGTACTTC.

The genes are TRBV11-2 and TRBJ2-7, with 7 bases fitting TRBD2. Per the germline V gene, CDR1 is SGHAT and CDR2 is FQNNGV. V shed 4 bases, J shed 2 bases, and the junction held 5 bases outside the gene matches. The CDR3 extends over 14 amino acids. The CDR3 DNA reads TGTGCCAGCAGCTCCATGGGGGGGGCCTACGAGCAGTACTTC. Translating it yields CASSSMGGAYEQYF.

The count of this clone is one. The chain uses TRBV28 and TRBJ1-6; the D is unclear. The CDR3 extends over 11 amino acids. Trimming removed 3 bases from V and 10 bases from J, with 4 bases in between. Germline CDR1 and CDR2: MDHEN and SYDVKM. CDR3 sequence reads: CASSFYSPLHF. The CDR3 DNA reads as TGTGCCAGCAGTTTTTACTCACCCCTCCACTTT. The full variable domain, completed using reference TRBV28 and TRBJ1-6, is DVKVTQSSRYLVKRTGEKVFLECVQDMDHENMFWYRQDPGLGLRLIYFSYDVKMKEKGDIPEGYSVSREKKERFSLILESASTNQTSMYLCASSFYSPLHFGNGTRLTVT.